Reported below is one TCR beta chain. What it binds is not known. CDR1 is SGHRS and CDR2 is YFSETQ in the germline V gene. V was trimmed by 4 bases and J by 3 bases, leaving 14 bases between them. This CDR3 has 14 amino acids. This sample is drawn from a study of PD-1 blockade in classical Hodgkin lymphoma. Each patient's relapse followed autologous stem cell transplantation, and brentuximab vedotin exposure varied. The assay was immunoSEQ multiplex PCR, and TCRdb's table has in-frame clones only and misses some. This table has 15,000 or so clones, approximately 58% appearing once. Study-wide results and limits: In newly diagnosed patients, baseline TCR diversity was reportedly below that of healthy donors.

The chain recombines TRBV5-1 with TRBJ2-7, with unresolved D. Source: peripheral blood mononuclear cells (PBMCs), taken at baseline. This clonotype originated in a human donor with classical Hodgkin lymphoma. CDR3 in DNA: TGCGCCAGCAGCCGAACCGGGTTCCACTACGAGCAGTACTTC. It encodes CASSRTGFHYEQYF.